This entry lists 29 T cell receptor beta chains sequenced from one sample in a study. Adaptor-ligated barcode primers were used to amplify TRBV12-4/TRBJ1-2 clonotypes. MiXCR, run by TCRdb on the multiplex PCR reads, gives a single entry per CDR3 protein. The data contain about 830 distinct CDR3 sequences, around a sixth of them singletons. Treg sorting used a CD4+CD25+CD127-/low gate. The sequenced material came from Tregs sorted from blood. Receptors originate from a female donor with breast cancer.

In its sample, this clonotype ranks as medium-sized. The chain carries TRBV12-3 or TRBV12-4 and TRBJ1-2; D is unresolved. The CDR3 runs to 12 residues. Trimming left V 1 base short and J 7 bases short, with 7 bases between. The CDR3, as DNA: TGTGCCAGCAGTTTAGGAGGACTTGGCTACACCTTC. Translation: CASSLGGLGYTF.

This clonotype is medium-sized within its sample. The chain is built from TRBV12-3 or TRBV12-4 and TRBJ1-2; 10 bases map to TRBD1. V shed 6 bases, J shed 10 bases, and the junction held 8 bases outside the gene matches. CDR3 length: 13 amino acids. CDR3 sequence: CASRMGQGYNYTF. CDR3 bases: TGTGCCAGCAGGATGGGACAGGGGTATAACTACACCTTC.

By frequency in the sample, this clonotype is medium-sized. The chain combines TRBV12-3 or TRBV12-4 with TRBJ1-2; a possible D gene is TRBD1 (5 bases). This CDR3 is built from 14 residues. The V end was cut by 4 bases, the J end by 7 bases, with 16 bases between. The CDR3 spells CASSSQQVASGYTF. Written as DNA, the CDR3 is TGTGCCAGCAGTTCCCAACAGGTCGCCTCTGGCTACACCTTC.

This clonotype was seen a handful of times. The CDR3 reads CASSYAGTGVNGYTF. The CDR3 region has the DNA TGTGCCAGCAGTTACGCCGGGACAGGGGTAAATGGCTACACCTTC. The J gene is TRBJ1-2, the V gene TRBV12-3 or TRBV12-4; the match to TRBD1 covers 10 bases. J gave up 6 bases and V 4 bases, and 8 bases lay outside the gene matches. The CDR3 has 15 amino acids.

This clonotype is large in the sample. The V call is TRBV12-3 or TRBV12-4, the J call TRBJ1-2; no firm D call. The CDR3 is made up of 14 amino acids. Trimming left V 5 bases short and J 8 bases short, with 18 bases between. Here the CDR3 reads CASSPRSTPRGYTF. CDR3 DNA: TGTGCCAGCAGTCCGCGGTCGACCCCGAGGGGCTACACCTTC.

By sample share, this clonotype is medium-sized. The chain links TRBV12-3 or TRBV12-4 to TRBJ1-2; unclear D gene. CDR3 size: 13 residues. Trimming removed 3 bases from V and 9 bases from J, with 14 bases in between. CDR3 nucleotide sequence: TGTGCCAGCAGTTTGACTTCTCTGAGGAGCTACACCTTC. Its translation: CASSLTSLRSYTF.

This clonotype is labeled medium-sized (0.01 to 0.1%). The CDR3 coding sequence is TGTGCCAGCAGTCCAAGCGGACAGGGGAACTATGGCTACACCTTC. This sequence encodes CASSPSGQGNYGYTF. The chain recombines TRBV12-3 or TRBV12-4 with TRBJ1-2; 9 nucleotides agree with TRBD1. The length of the CDR3 is 15 residues. J lost 2 bases, V lost 5 bases, and 6 bases had no gene match.

This clonotype is medium-sized by share. This chain links TRBV12-3 or TRBV12-4 with TRBJ1-2; 7 positions agree with TRBD1. The CDR3 consists of 13 residues. V lost 6 bases and J lost 4; bases outside the gene matches: 5. The DNA of the CDR3 is TGTGCCAGCAGCAAAGACAGGGCCTATGGCTACACCTTC. Translated, it gives CASSKDRAYGYTF.

The gene calls are TRBV12-3 or TRBV12-4 and TRBJ1-2; 9 bases map to TRBD1. The CDR3 consists of 12 residues. Losses at the gene ends were 6 bases for V and 9 bases for J; bases not matched to a gene: 5. The CDR3 DNA follows: TGTGCCAGCAGCCCCGGGACAGGGAGCTACACCTTC. It codes for CASSPGTGSYTF.

A note on this clonotype: A junction boundary mismatches the germline segment, possibly from a read error. This chain connects TRBV12-3 or TRBV12-4 to TRBJ1-2, with D possibly matching TRBD1 (5 bases). CDR3 length equals 13 residues. As DNA, the CDR3 is TGTACCAGCAGCCGCAGGGAGGACTATGGCTACACCTTC. This gives the protein CTSSRREDYGYTF.

This clonotype is medium-sized in the sample. This sequence joins TRBV12-3 or TRBV12-4 and TRBJ1-2; D is uncertain. V lost 5 bases and J 4 bases, leaving 17 bases between the germline ends. CDR3 length: 15 residues. This CDR3 reads CASSQQTATAYGYTF. DNA of the CDR3: TGTGCCAGCAGTCAGCAAACAGCAACCGCCTATGGCTACACCTTC.

By sample share, this clonotype is medium-sized. The V gene is TRBV12-3 or TRBV12-4, the J gene TRBJ1-2, with D maybe TRBD1 (5 bases). The CDR3 contains 13 residues. Trimming pared 5 bases from V and 4 bases from J, leaving 11 bases between. This chain's CDR3 is CASSSSGAYGYTF. In DNA form, the CDR3 reads TGTGCCAGCAGTAGTTCCGGGGCCTATGGCTACACCTTC.

This clonotype is medium-sized in the sample. This chain links TRBV12-3 or TRBV12-4 with TRBJ1-2; no clear D. Trimming took off 5 bases at V and 6 bases at J, with 13 bases between the two ends. CDR3 size: 13 residues. CDR3 in DNA: TGTGCCAGCAGTCAATACAGCCTGGATGGCTACACCTTC. Translated, it gives CASSQYSLDGYTF.

This clonotype was picked up many times. The rearrangement uses TRBV12-3 or TRBV12-4 and TRBJ1-2; the match to TRBD1 covers 7 bases. This CDR3 is 15 amino acids long. The trim removed 6 bases at V and 8 bases at J, leaving 15 bases unmatched. CDR3 DNA: TGTGCCAGCAGCCGCCGACAGGGAGGTTTGGAAGGCTACACCTTC. Translated: CASSRRQGGLEGYTF.

This rearrangement joins TRBV12-3 or TRBV12-4 to TRBJ1-2; 7 nucleotides agree with TRBD1. V gave up 7 bases and J gave up 6 bases; unmatched junction bases: 8. The CDR3 sequence is 13 residues long. CDR3 in DNA: TGTGCCAGCACCCGGACAGGACGGGATGGCTACACCTTC. This encodes CASTRTGRDGYTF.

This clonotype has a count of ten or more. The chain recombines TRBV12-3 or TRBV12-4 with TRBJ1-2; 8 bases align to TRBD1. V shed 6 bases, J shed 2 bases, and the junction held 17 bases outside the gene matches. The CDR3 totals 18 residues. In nucleotides, the CDR3 is TGTGCCAGCAGCCGACTAGGGTTCCGGGACAGGTCGAACTATGGCTACACCTTC. Translation gives CASSRLGFRDRSNYGYTF.

By sample share, this clonotype is medium-sized (0.01 to 0.1%). The chain combines TRBV12-3 or TRBV12-4 with TRBJ1-2; no clear D gene. This CDR3 has 13 residues. Trimming pared 1 base from V and 4 bases from J, leaving 7 bases between. CDR3: CASSLGQRYGYTF. The CDR3 DNA reads TGTGCCAGCAGTTTAGGCCAGCGCTATGGCTACACCTTC.

This clonotype was seen more than once but under ten times. V usage is TRBV12-3 or TRBV12-4 and J usage is TRBJ1-2; 7 bases match TRBD1. There are 16 residues in the CDR3. V trimming: 2 bases; J trimming: 2 bases; junction bases outside the gene matches: 8. CDR3 sequence (DNA): TGTGCCAGCAGTTTATCATGGGACAGAGGGAACTATGGCTACACCTTC. This codes for CASSLSWDRGNYGYTF.

The chain carries TRBV12-3 or TRBV12-4 and TRBJ1-2; 9 bases agree with TRBD1. The CDR3 spans 15 residues. V trimming: 9 bases; J trimming: 3 bases; junction bases outside the gene matches: 11. CDR3 DNA sequence: TGTGCCAGTAAGTCCTGGGACAGGGCTTACTATGGCTACACCTTC. Amino acids: CASKSWDRAYYGYTF.

This clonotype is medium-sized (0.01 to 0.1%). The CDR3 sequence: CASSPGQGHYGYTF. The CDR3 DNA is TGTGCCAGCAGTCCCGGACAGGGGCACTATGGCTACACCTTC. This chain uses TRBV12-3 or TRBV12-4 with TRBJ1-2; the match to TRBD1 covers 9 bases. This CDR3 is 14 amino acids long. V dropped 5 bases and J dropped 3; count of bases not matched to a gene: 4.

By frequency in the sample, this clonotype is medium-sized. The V gene is TRBV12-3 or TRBV12-4, the J gene TRBJ1-2; no clear D gene. This CDR3 region has 13 residues. Between the trimmed V and J ends, which lost 2 bases and 0 bases, there was a span of 4 bases. CDR3 DNA: TGTGCCAGCAGTTTATCAGCTAACTATGGCTACACCTTC. Translation: CASSLSANYGYTF.

In its sample, this clonotype ranks as medium-sized. This sequence joins TRBV12-3 or TRBV12-4 and TRBJ1-2; D may be TRBD1 (6 bases). This CDR3 is built from 14 residues. Deletions cut 5 bases from V and 7 bases from J, with 17 bases between. In nucleotides, the CDR3 is TGTGCCAGCAGTAATCCAACAGGGTCAGGTGGCTACACCTTC. Translation: CASSNPTGSGGYTF.

This rearrangement joins TRBV12-3 or TRBV12-4 to TRBJ1-2; TRBD1 matches 9 bases. The CDR3 runs to 14 residues. V was clipped by 6 bases and J by 2 bases; unmatched bases: 4. The CDR3 DNA is TGTGCCAGCAGCTTGGACAGGGGCAACTATGGCTACACCTTC. This encodes CASSLDRGNYGYTF.

This clonotype is medium-sized. This chain joins TRBV12-3 or TRBV12-4 and TRBJ1-2; tentatively, D is TRBD1 (5 bases). This CDR3 is 17 amino acids long. The V end lost 5 bases, the J end lost 7 bases, and 26 bases lay between the germline ends. The CDR3 reads CASSPVGPLEGSLGYTF. The DNA of the CDR3 is TGTGCCAGCAGTCCTGTCGGGCCGCTTGAGGGGAGTCTTGGCTACACCTTC.

This clonotype is medium-sized within its sample. V gene TRBV12-3 or TRBV12-4 combines with J gene TRBJ1-2; no clear D gene. CDR3 length: 13 residues. Trimming took off 3 bases at V and 8 bases at J, with 13 bases between the two ends. This CDR3 reads CASSFSATSGYTF. The CDR3 bases are TGTGCCAGCAGTTTCTCTGCGACCTCCGGCTACACCTTC.

This clonotype was found many times. This chain connects TRBV12-3 or TRBV12-4 to TRBJ1-2; no firm D call. The CDR3 contains 12 residues. V gave up 5 bases and J gave up 8 bases, with 12 bases separating them. The chain's CDR3 is CASSTIRAGYTF. The CDR3 DNA is TGTGCCAGCAGTACGATACGCGCGGGCTACACCTTC.

This clonotype is labeled as medium-sized (0.01 to 0.1%). This chain connects TRBV12-3 or TRBV12-4 to TRBJ1-2, with TRBD1 identical over 10 bases. Trimming took 3 bases from V and 6 from J; bases not matched to a gene: 10. The CDR3 extends over 16 amino acids. The CDR3 spells CASSLAGTGAGHGYTF. CDR3 in DNA: TGTGCCAGCAGTTTGGCCGGGACAGGGGCCGGGCATGGCTACACCTTC.

By sample share, this clonotype is medium-sized. J is TRBJ1-2 and V is TRBV12-3 or TRBV12-4; TRBD1 agrees at 8 bases. This CDR3 has 14 amino acids. J lost 6 bases, V lost 6 bases, and 9 bases had no gene match. CDR3 amino acids: CASRPGQVSHGYTF. The CDR3 bases are TGTGCCAGCAGGCCGGGACAGGTTTCGCATGGCTACACCTTC.

In this sample, this clonotype is medium-sized. The genes are TRBV12-3 or TRBV12-4 and TRBJ1-2; 8 bases fit TRBD1. The J segment lost 1 base and the V segment lost 6 bases, leaving 10 bases of the junction unmatched. The CDR3 loop spans 16 amino acids. The CDR3 reads CASRPPRTGNNYGYTF. The CDR3 DNA sequence: TGTGCCAGCAGACCACCACGGACAGGGAATAACTATGGCTACACCTTC.